The 22 T cell receptor beta chains reported below all come from one sample, sequenced in a study of T cells in Graves' hyperthyroidism and ophthalmopathy. What was amplified from RNA transcripts were TCR beta CDR3 regions. The TCR CDR3 first-round RT-PCR relied on the HTBI primer set. TCRdb passed the multiplex PCR reads through MiXCR, listing each CDR3 protein once. The sample lists roughly 250,000 distinct CDR3 sequences, roughly 22% occurring once. Sequenced material: blood. Every receptor here comes from a man aged 30 to 45 with Graves' ophthalmopathy.

The V gene is TRBV2, the J gene TRBJ2-3, with 7 bases fitting TRBD2. Per the germline V gene, CDR1 is SNHLY and CDR2 is FYNNEI. The CDR3 sequence is 15 residues long. With V trimmed by 5 bases and J by 8 bases, 13 bases remained unmatched. The CDR3 loop is CASSLFASGLGTQYF. CDR3 in DNA: TGTGCCAGCAGTTTATTCGCTAGCGGACTAGGTACGCAGTATTTT.

This clonotype was detected a few times. The chain recombines TRBV27 with TRBJ2-7; D might be TRBD2 (6 bases). This CDR3 contains 14 residues. Trimming stripped 4 bases from V and 0 bases from J, with 10 bases between. From germline, CDR1 is MNHEY and CDR2 SMNVEV (reference sequence). The CDR3 region is CASSSDGSSYEQYF. CDR3 DNA sequence: TGTGCCAGCAGTTCGGACGGGAGCTCCTACGAGCAGTACTTC.

This clonotype was seen more than once but under ten times. V gene TRBV11-3 combines with J gene TRBJ1-2; tentatively, D is TRBD1 (5 bases). The CDR3 spans 13 residues. The germline CDR1 and CDR2 sequences are SGHNT and YENEEA. V was clipped by 5 bases and J by 0 bases, with 7 bases between them. The CDR3 spells CASSKGANYGYTF. Written as DNA, the CDR3 is TGTGCCAGCAGCAAAGGGGCTAACTATGGCTACACCTTC.

V usage is TRBV29-1 and J usage is TRBJ1-2, with D possibly being TRBD1 (5 bases). In germline, CDR1 is SQVTM, CDR2 ANQGSEA. The CDR3 is 11 residues long. Trimming took 4 bases from V and 4 from J, leaving 7 bases between them. This CDR3 is CSVAGTYGYTF. The CDR3 DNA reads TGCAGCGTTGCCGGGACCTATGGCTACACCTTC.

This clonotype was observed a few times. It may be a read error: a sequence one base away is much more abundant. The chain employs TRBV3-1 and TRBJ1-1, with D tentatively TRBD1 (5 bases). V lost 2 bases and J 3 bases, leaving 13 bases between the germline ends. The CDR3 has 15 amino acids. Looked up from germline, CDR1 is LGHDT and CDR2 is YNNKEL (reference sequence). The CDR3 nucleotides are TGTGCCAGCAGCCAATATAGGACAAGGGACACTGAAGCTTTCTTT. The encoded protein is CASSQYRTRDTEAFF.

A few counts support this clonotype. The chain has TRBV29-1 and TRBJ1-1; D remains ambiguous. CDR3 length: 12 amino acids. V lost 1 base to trimming and J lost 4 bases, with 7 bases between them. Germline V gives CDR1 SQVTM, CDR2 ANQGSEA. The CDR3 loop is CSVEGTATEAFF. CDR3 DNA: TGCAGCGTTGAAGGCACCGCCACTGAAGCTTTCTTT.

This chain joins TRBV18 and TRBJ2-2, with D hard to call. Germline V gives CDR1 KGHSH, CDR2 LQKENI. The CDR3 has 15 residues. V lost 4 bases and J lost 0, with 9 bases in between. The CDR3 protein is CASSLGSSNTGELFF. DNA for the CDR3: TGTGCCAGCTCACTGGGGTCATCGAACACCGGGGAGCTGTTTTTT.

This clonotype has a handful of counts. The rearrangement joins TRBV2 to TRBJ2-2; 10 positions match TRBD2. CDR1 SNHLY and CDR2 FYNNEI come from the germline V gene. The CDR3 extends over 17 amino acids. V was clipped by 0 bases and J by 6 bases; unmatched bases: 7. CDR3 bases: TGTGCCAGCAGTGAAGCTCCCAGCGGGAGGGCCGCCGGGGAGCTGTTTTTT. Translated, it gives CASSEAPSGRAAGELFF.

This chain uses TRBV7-3 with TRBJ2-1, with D perhaps matching TRBD2 (5 bases). CDR3 length: 17 residues. The germline gives CDR1 SGHTA, CDR2 FQGTGA. Trimming pared 1 base from V and 0 bases from J, leaving 13 bases between. This chain's CDR3 is CASSLMPAGRSYNEQFF. The CDR3 bases are TGTGCCAGCAGCTTAATGCCGGCGGGTCGCTCCTACAATGAGCAGTTCTTC.

The chain employs TRBV24-1 and TRBJ2-5; D is perhaps TRBD2 (6 bases). The CDR3 runs 14 residues. The germline V gene has CDR1 KGHDR and CDR2 SFDVKD. Trimming removed 6 bases at V and 4 bases at J, with 14 bases between. CDR3 sequence: CATSKGVGGETQYF. The DNA of the CDR3 is TGTGCCACCAGTAAAGGGGTGGGGGGAGAGACCCAGTACTTC.

The chain couples TRBV5-1 to TRBJ2-5, with a possible D match to TRBD2 (5 bases). The CDR3 sequence is 14 residues long. The germline gives CDR1 SGHRS, CDR2 YFSETQ. The V and J ends lost 1 base and 1 base respectively, with 8 bases between them. The CDR3 region is CASSLPGVQETQYF. CDR3 DNA: TGCGCCAGCAGCTTGCCCGGGGTCCAAGAGACCCAGTACTTC.

In this sample, this clonotype turned up a few times. The chain has TRBV27 and TRBJ2-6; D possibly corresponds to TRBD2 (6 bases). CDR3 size: 17 residues. V shed 8 bases and J shed 0 bases, with 17 bases lying between them. Germline V gene sequence: CDR1 MNHEY, CDR2 SMNVEV (reference sequence). The CDR3 spells CASGPRGGGSGANVLTF. In DNA, the CDR3 is TGTGCCAGCGGGCCGCGGGGTGGGGGCTCTGGGGCCAACGTCCTGACTTTC.

The chain employs TRBV28 and TRBJ2-7; 9 nucleotides line up with TRBD2. Per the germline V gene, CDR1 is MDHEN and CDR2 is SYDVKM. Germline trimming cut 6 bases from V and 4 bases from J; bases unmatched to any gene: 7. The CDR3 is 14 amino acids. The CDR3: CASSPGLALYEQYF. The CDR3 DNA follows: TGTGCCAGCAGCCCGGGACTAGCTTTATACGAGCAGTACTTC.

This chain joins TRBV19 and TRBJ2-7; D is perhaps TRBD2 (5 bases). Trimming removed 9 bases at V and 1 base at J, with 19 bases between. CDR3 length equals 15 residues. Germline V gene lookup returns CDR1 LNHDA and CDR2 SQIVND (reference sequence). The CDR3 nucleotides are TGTGCCAGCTCACCTGAGGGCCTCCCTTCCTACGAGCAGTACTTC. This codes for CASSPEGLPSYEQYF. The full variable domain, completed using reference TRBV19 and TRBJ2-7, is DGGITQSPKYLFRKEGQNVTLSCEQNLNHDAMYWYRQDPGQGLRLIYYSQIVNDFQKGDIAEGYSVSREKKESFPLTVTSAQKNPTAFYLCASSPEGLPSYEQYFGPGTRLTVT.

To note about this clonotype: A junction end diverges from the germline sequence, so it may reflect a read error. V and J are TRBV9 and TRBJ1-4, with D maybe TRBD1 (6 bases). The CDR3 is 15 amino acids. In germline, CDR1 is SGDLS, CDR2 YYNGEE. The CDR3 spells CASSVSQGLGEKLLF. CDR3 DNA sequence: TGTGCCAGCAGCGTATCCCAGGGGCTAGGTGAAAAACTGCTTTTT.

Here the CDR3 DNA reads TGTGCCAGCAGCTCCGGGGGAAGTCGGACTGAAGCTTTCTTT. This encodes CASSSGGSRTEAFF. The chain uses TRBV5-5 and TRBJ1-1; D may be TRBD1 (5 bases). This CDR3 is 14 amino acids long. Trimming left V 3 bases short and J 5 bases short, with 14 bases between. Germline CDR1 SGHKS, CDR2 YYEKEE (reference sequence). Drawing the rest from reference TRBV5-5 and TRBJ1-1, the complete variable domain is DAGVTQSPTHLIKTRGQQVTLRCSPISGHKSVSWYQQVLGQGPQFIFQYYEKEERGRGNFPDRFSARQFPNYSSELNVNALLLGDSALYLCASSSGGSRTEAFFGQGTRLTVV.

This clonotype was observed a handful of times. The rearrangement joins TRBV12-3 or TRBV12-4 to TRBJ1-2; no definite D call. CDR3 size: 13 residues. Between the trimmed V and J ends, which lost 3 bases and 2 bases, there was a span of 7 bases. The CDR3 bases are TGTGCCAGCAGTTTGGCAGAGAACTATGGCTACACCTTC. This codes for CASSLAENYGYTF.

This clonotype occurred many times. V gene TRBV18 combines with J gene TRBJ2-7; D is perhaps TRBD1 or TRBD2 (5 bases each). The ends were cut back, 5 bases at V and 2 bases at J, with 13 bases in the middle. The CDR3 totals 14 residues. Germline V gives CDR1 KGHSH, CDR2 LQKENI. The CDR3 DNA sequence: TGTGCCAGCTCAGGGGGAAGGGGAACCTACGAGCAGTACTTC. Translation: CASSGGRGTYEQYF.

This clonotype was seen more than once but under ten times. The rearrangement uses TRBV25-1 and TRBJ1-5; no definite D call. Deletions cut 2 bases from V and 7 bases from J, with 9 bases between. The germline V gene has CDR1 MGHDK and CDR2 SYGVNS. The CDR3 consists of 13 residues. This chain's CDR3 is CASSERPRQPQHF. In DNA form, the CDR3 reads TGTGCCAGCAGTGAACGGCCCCGACAGCCCCAGCATTTT.

The chain is built from TRBV24-1 and TRBJ2-6; D remains unclear. The CDR3 spans 14 residues. Germline V gene data show CDR1 as KGHDR and CDR2 as SFDVKD. V was clipped by 10 bases and J by 4 bases, with 13 bases between them. The CDR3 DNA reads TGTGCCACTCAAGACTCCGTCGGGGCCAACGTCCTGACTTTC. This translates into CATQDSVGANVLTF.

This clonotype was detected ten times or more. This chain uses TRBV12-3 or TRBV12-4 with TRBJ2-5; D is perhaps TRBD1 (6 bases). The CDR3 sequence is 16 residues long. V was trimmed by 2 bases and J by 0 bases, leaving 13 bases between them. As DNA, the CDR3 is TGTGCCAGCAGTTTACAGGGGTCGGGGTACCAAGAGACCCAGTACTTC. It specifies CASSLQGSGYQETQYF.

The chain is built from TRBV6-1 and TRBJ2-7; 7 bases are shared with TRBD2. Germline CDR1 is MNHNS and CDR2 is SASEGT. With 7 bases clipped from V and 4 bases from J, the junction kept 4 bases outside the gene matches. The CDR3 runs to 12 residues. The CDR3 sequence: CASTSGRYEQYF. The CDR3 region has the DNA TGTGCCAGCACTAGCGGTAGATACGAGCAGTACTTC.